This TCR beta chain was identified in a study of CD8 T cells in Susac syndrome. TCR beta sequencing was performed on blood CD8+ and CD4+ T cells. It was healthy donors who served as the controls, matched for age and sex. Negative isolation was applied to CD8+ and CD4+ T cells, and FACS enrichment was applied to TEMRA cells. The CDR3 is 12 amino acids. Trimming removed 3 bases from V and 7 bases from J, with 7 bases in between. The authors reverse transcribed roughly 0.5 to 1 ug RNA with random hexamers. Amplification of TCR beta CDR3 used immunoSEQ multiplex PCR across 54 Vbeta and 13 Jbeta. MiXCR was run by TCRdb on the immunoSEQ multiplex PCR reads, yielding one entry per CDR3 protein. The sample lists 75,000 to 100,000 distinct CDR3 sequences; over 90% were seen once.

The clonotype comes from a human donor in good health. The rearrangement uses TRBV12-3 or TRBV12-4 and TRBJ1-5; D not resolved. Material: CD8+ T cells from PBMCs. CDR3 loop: CASSFGRQPQHF. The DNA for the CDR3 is TGTGCCAGCAGTTTCGGGAGGCAGCCCCAGCATTTT.